The entry below gives a single TCR beta chain sequence along with its context. Its target is unknown. This sample is drawn from a study of T cells after posttransplantation cyclophosphamide. Clones were read by immunoSEQ multiplex PCR, and TCRdb kept only the in-frame ones, dropping some. Among about 11,000 clones, 70% to 90% were seen once, and the ten largest hold 15%. Busulfan-fludarabine conditioning, marrow transplant, and cyclophosphamide on days +3 and +4 were administered. Study-level points and caveats: After PTCy, TRB diversity resembled that of CNI/methotrexate controls. Later blood repertoires were often dominated by clones from the donor CD8+ memory compartment. Skin or GI-infiltrating T cells shared few TRB sequences with blood.

The material was PBMCs, obtained about 1,800 days after allogeneic stem cell transplant with posttransplant cyclophosphamide. This clonotype was obtained from a female patient in her fifties or sixties who received an allogeneic stem cell transplant from a related donor, was CMV-positive, and had no GVHD. Certain T cells may be donor cells from the graft.

CDR3 bases: TGTGCCACAGTTGCCCCCCACAATGAGCAGTTCTTC. Encoded protein: CATVAPHNEQFF. This sequence joins TRBV2 and TRBJ2-1; D is undetermined. The CDR3 spans 12 residues. The germline CDR1 and CDR2 sequences are SNHLY and FYNNEI. V lost 10 bases and J lost 5, with 12 bases in between.